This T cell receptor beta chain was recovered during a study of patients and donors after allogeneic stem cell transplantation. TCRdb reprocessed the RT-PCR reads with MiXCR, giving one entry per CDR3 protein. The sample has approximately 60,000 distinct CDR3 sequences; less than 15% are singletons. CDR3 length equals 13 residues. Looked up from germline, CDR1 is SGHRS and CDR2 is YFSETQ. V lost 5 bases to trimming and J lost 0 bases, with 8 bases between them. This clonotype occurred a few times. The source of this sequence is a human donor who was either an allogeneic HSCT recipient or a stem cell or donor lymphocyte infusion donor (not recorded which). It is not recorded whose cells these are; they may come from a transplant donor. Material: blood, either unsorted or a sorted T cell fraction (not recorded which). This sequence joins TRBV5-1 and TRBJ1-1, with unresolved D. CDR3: CASRTGMNTEAFF. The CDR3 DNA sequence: TGCGCCAGCAGGACGGGCATGAACACTGAAGCTTTCTTT.